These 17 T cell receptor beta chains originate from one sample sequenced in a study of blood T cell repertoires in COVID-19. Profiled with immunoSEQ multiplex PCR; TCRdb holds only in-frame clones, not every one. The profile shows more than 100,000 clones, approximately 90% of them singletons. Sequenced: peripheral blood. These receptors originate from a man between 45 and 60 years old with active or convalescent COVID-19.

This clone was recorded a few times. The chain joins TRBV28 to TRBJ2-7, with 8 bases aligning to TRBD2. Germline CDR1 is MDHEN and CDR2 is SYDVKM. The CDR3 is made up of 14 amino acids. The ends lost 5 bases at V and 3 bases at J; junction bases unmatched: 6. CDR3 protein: CASSHGGGNYEQYF. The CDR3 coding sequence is TGTGCCAGCAGTCACGGGGGGGGAAACTACGAGCAGTACTTC. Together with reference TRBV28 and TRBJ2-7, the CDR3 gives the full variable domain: DVKVTQSSRYLVKRTGEKVFLECVQDMDHENMFWYRQDPGLGLRLIYFSYDVKMKEKGDIPEGYSVSREKKERFSLILESASTNQTSMYLCASSHGGGNYEQYFGPGTRLTVT.

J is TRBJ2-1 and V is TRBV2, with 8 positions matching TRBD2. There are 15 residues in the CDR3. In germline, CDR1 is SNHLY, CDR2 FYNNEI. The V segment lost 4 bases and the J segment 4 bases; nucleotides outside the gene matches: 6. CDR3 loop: CASSVVAGPYNEQFF. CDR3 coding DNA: TGTGCCAGCAGTGTAGTAGCGGGACCTTACAATGAGCAGTTCTTC.

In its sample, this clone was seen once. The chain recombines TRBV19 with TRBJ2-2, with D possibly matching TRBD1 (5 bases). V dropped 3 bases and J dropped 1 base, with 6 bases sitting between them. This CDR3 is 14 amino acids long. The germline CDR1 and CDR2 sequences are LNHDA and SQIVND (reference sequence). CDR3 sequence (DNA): TGTGCCAGTAGTATCGACAGGAACACCGGGGAGCTGTTTTTT. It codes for CASSIDRNTGELFF.

CDR3 nucleotides: TGCGCCAGCAGCTTGGTGGCTAGTAATGAGCAGTTCTTC. Its translation: CASSLVASNEQFF. The genes are TRBV5-1 and TRBJ2-1; D unresolved. V lost 0 bases, J lost 7 bases, and 8 bases lay in between. CDR3 size: 13 residues. Germline assignment: CDR1 SGHRS and CDR2 YFSETQ.

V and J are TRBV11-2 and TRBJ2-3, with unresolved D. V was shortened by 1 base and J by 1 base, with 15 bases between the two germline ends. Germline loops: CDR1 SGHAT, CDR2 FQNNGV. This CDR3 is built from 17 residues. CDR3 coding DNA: TGTGCCAGCAGCTTAGGCCGGGTCGAGAGACGCACAGATACGCAGTATTTT. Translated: CASSLGRVERRTDTQYF.

CDR3 coding DNA: TGTGCCAGCAGTTCCTCCGGGACTAGAACTAATGAGCAGTTCTTC. It translates to CASSSSGTRTNEQFF. The gene calls are TRBV6-2 or TRBV6-3 and TRBJ2-1, with 8 positions matching TRBD2. Unmatched junction bases numbered 9, after V lost 4 bases and J lost 7 bases. This CDR3 spans 15 amino acids. The germline V gene encodes CDR1 MNHEY and CDR2 SVGEGT.

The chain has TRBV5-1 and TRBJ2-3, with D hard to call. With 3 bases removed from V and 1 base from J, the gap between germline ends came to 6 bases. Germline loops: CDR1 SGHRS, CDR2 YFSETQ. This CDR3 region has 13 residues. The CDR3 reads CASSSPGTDTQYF. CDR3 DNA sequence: TGCGCCAGCAGCTCACCAGGCACAGATACGCAGTATTTT.

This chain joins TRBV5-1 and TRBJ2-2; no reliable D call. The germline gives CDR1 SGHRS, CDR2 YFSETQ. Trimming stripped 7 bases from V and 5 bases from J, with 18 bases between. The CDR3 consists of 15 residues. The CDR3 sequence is CASARSHPRTGELFF. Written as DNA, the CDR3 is TGCGCCAGCGCCCGGTCCCATCCCCGAACCGGGGAGCTGTTTTTT.

CDR3 loop: CASSPSDRGWNTGELFF. The CDR3, as DNA: TGTGCCAGCTCACCTTCGGACAGGGGATGGAACACCGGGGAGCTGTTTTTT. This chain uses TRBV18 with TRBJ2-2; 9 bases are a match to TRBD1. V dropped 3 bases and J dropped 1; count of bases not matched to a gene: 6. This CDR3 contains 17 residues. The V gene's germline CDR1 is KGHSH and CDR2 LQKENI.

CDR3 loop: CASSYGTGGLDEQYF. CDR3 bases: TGTGCCAGCAGCTATGGGACAGGGGGCCTGGACGAGCAGTACTTC. This chain joins TRBV5-5 and TRBJ2-7; 12 bases are shared with TRBD1. Trimming removed 3 bases from V and 5 bases from J; junction bases left unmatched: 6. Germline CDR1 and CDR2: SGHKS and YYEKEE (reference sequence). CDR3 length: 15 amino acids. The whole variable domain, filled in from reference TRBV5-5 and TRBJ2-7, reads DAGVTQSPTHLIKTRGQQVTLRCSPISGHKSVSWYQQVLGQGPQFIFQYYEKEERGRGNFPDRFSARQFPNYSSELNVNALLLGDSALYLCASSYGTGGLDEQYFGPGTRLTVT.

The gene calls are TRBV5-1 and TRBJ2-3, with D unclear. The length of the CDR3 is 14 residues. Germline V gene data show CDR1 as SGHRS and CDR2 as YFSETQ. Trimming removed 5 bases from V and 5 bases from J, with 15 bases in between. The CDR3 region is CASRKRSLQDTQYF. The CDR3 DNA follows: TGCGCCAGCAGGAAGCGCAGTTTACAAGATACGCAGTATTTT.

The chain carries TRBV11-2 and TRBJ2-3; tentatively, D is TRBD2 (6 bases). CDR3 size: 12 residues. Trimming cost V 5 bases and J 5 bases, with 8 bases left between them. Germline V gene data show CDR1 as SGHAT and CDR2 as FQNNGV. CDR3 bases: TGTGCCAGCAGCGCAGCGGGAGATACGCAGTATTTT. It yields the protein CASSAAGDTQYF.

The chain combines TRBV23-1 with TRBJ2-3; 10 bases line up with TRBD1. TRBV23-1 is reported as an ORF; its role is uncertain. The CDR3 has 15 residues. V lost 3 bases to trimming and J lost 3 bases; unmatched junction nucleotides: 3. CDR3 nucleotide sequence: TGCGCCAGCAGTCAGGGGGGACAGGGGACAGATACGCAGTATTTT. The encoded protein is CASSQGGQGTDTQYF.

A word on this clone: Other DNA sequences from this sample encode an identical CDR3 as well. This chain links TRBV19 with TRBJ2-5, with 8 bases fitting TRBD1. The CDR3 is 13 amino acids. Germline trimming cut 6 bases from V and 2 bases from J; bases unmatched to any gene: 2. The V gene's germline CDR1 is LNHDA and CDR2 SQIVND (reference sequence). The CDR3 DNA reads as TGTGCCAGTAGACGGACAGGGCAAGAGACCCAGTACTTC. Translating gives CASRRTGQETQYF.

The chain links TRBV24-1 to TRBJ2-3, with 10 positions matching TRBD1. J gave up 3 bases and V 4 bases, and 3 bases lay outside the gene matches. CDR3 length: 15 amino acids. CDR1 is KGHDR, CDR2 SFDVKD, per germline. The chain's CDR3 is CATSEDRGPTDTQYF. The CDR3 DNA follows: TGTGCCACCAGTGAAGACAGGGGGCCGACAGATACGCAGTATTTT.

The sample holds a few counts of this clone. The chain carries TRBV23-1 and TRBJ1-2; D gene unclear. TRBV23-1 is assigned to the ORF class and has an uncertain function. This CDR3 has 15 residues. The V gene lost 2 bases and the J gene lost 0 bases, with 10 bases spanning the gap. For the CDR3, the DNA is TGCGCCAGCAGTCAACAAGACAAGTCTAACTATGGCTACACCTTC. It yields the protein CASSQQDKSNYGYTF.

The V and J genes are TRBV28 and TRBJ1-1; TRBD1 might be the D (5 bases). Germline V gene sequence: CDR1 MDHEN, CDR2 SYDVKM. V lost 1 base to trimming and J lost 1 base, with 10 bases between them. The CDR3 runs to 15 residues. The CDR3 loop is CASSLLTVSNTEAFF. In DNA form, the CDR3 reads TGTGCCAGCAGTTTATTGACAGTATCGAACACTGAAGCTTTCTTT.